This T cell receptor beta chain was documented in a study of T-cell reconstitution after alpha-beta-depleted transplantation in children listed by TCRdb under 2016. Broadly, across the study: Using TCR repertoire profiling, the study followed T-cell immune reconstitution in a quantitative way in children after TCRalphabeta/CD19-depleted allogeneic hematopoietic cell transplantation.

The method behind the library was PCR. TCRdb names Illumina HiSeq 2500 as the instrument used. To normalize quantification of the TCRbeta repertoire, the TCR libraries were built with molecular barcoding that relied on unique molecular identifiers. The public reads were quality trimmed at Q25 with fastp and then assembled into clones with MiXCR by TCRdb, keeping productive beta chains. A single entry per CDR3 protein holds the most common genes and DNA from its merged rows. Across this sample there are a few hundred thousand distinct CDR3 sequences, with approximately 10% seen only once. Roughly 2.5% of the sample comes from the top ten. This clonotype was observed a few times. This clone's antigen is unknown. It has no much larger one-base neighbor in the sample; base qualities were not kept. Cut back by 0 bases and 10 bases, the V and J ends lie 20 bases apart. Per the germline V gene, SGDLS is the CDR1 and YYNGEE is the CDR2. Inclusive of the bounding cysteine and phenylalanine, the CDR3 is 16 residues long. CDR3 DNA only is kept here, 48 bases in frame from base 1.

The sequencing here drew on PBMCs from the stem cell graft donor, taken from the stem cell graft. This receptor was obtained from a human donor who donated a stem cell graft to a child with acute lymphoblastic leukemia. In this chain, TRBV9 is recombined with TRBJ2-1; the D segment could be TRBD2, given 6 matching bases. CDR3 reads: CASSVVGTGLLGEQFF. The DNA sequence reads TGTGCCAGCAGCGTAGTCGGGACTGGACTGTTGGGCGAGCAGTTCTTC. The CDR3, completed at both ends by the reference TRBV9 and TRBJ2-1 genes, gives the full variable domain DSGVTQTPKHLITATGQRVTLRCSPRSGDLSVYWYQQSLDQGLQFLIQYYNGEERAKGNILERFSAQQFPDLHSELNLSSLELGDSALYFCASSVVGTGLLGEQFFGPGTRLTVL.